This is a list of T cell receptor beta chains from one sample in a study of naive and memory T cell subsets. From the UMI-ligation and nested PCR reads, TCRdb called clonotypes with MiXCR, one entry per CDR3 protein. The table includes around 100,000 distinct CDR3 sequences, 13% to 15% detected once. Sequencing was performed on naive CD8+ T cells from blood. These receptor sequences come from a human donor in good health. CDR3s leave out the opening cysteine and the closing phenylalanine or tryptophan. Some rows mark clone size as missing; the rest say once, few, many or name a class of expanded clone.

j_gene,v_gene,abundance,CDR3aa
TRBJ1-1,TRBV11-2,few,ASRSTEMNTEAF
TRBJ1-2,TRBV27,.,ASSLGVDYGYT
TRBJ2-7,TRBV12-3/TRBV12-4,many,ASSLSDEQY
TRBJ1-5,TRBV27,.,ASTPRAGERLQPQH
TRBJ2-7,TRBV29-1,few,SVTSYYEQY
TRBJ1-2,TRBV10-3,many,AIRRGTYGYT
TRBJ2-5,TRBV10-2,few,ASSEGGGIGTQY
TRBJ1-1,TRBV4-1,many,ASSPGQMNTEAF
TRBJ2-1,TRBV7-6,.,ASSLAPSTGVGNEQF
TRBJ2-5,TRBV11-2,.,ASSLFVYQETQY
TRBJ1-1,TRBV11-1,.,ASSVEWGNTEAF
TRBJ2-7,TRBV6-5,few,ASSYWSGTGIEQY
TRBJ1-2,TRBV6-1,.,ASTPVHRDEIGYT
TRBJ2-7,TRBV24-1,few,ATSDSGPYGSYEQY
TRBJ1-1,TRBV7-2,few,ASSLASGSMNTEAF
TRBJ1-1,TRBV13,.,ASSSRGGTLNTEAF
TRBJ2-3,TRBV7-3,few,ASSIEGDTQY
TRBJ1-3,TRBV4-3,.,ASSQVSTGEPGNTIY
TRBJ1-5,TRBV9,.,ASGGMNQPQH
TRBJ2-4,TRBV2,few,ASSVASWTSGELAKNIQY
TRBJ2-3,TRBV20-1,many,SAEGLAGGTDTQY
TRBJ1-3,TRBV24-1,few,ATSDPLDRGGNTIY
TRBJ1-6,TRBV25-1,.,ASKPPGTDYNSPLH
TRBJ2-7,TRBV5-1,.,ASSLGTISYEQY
TRBJ1-6,TRBV15,many,ATSRGSGYRPLH
TRBJ2-1,TRBV4-3,few,ASSQGLASDEQF
TRBJ2-5,TRBV7-8,many,ASSLQSQKETQY
TRBJ2-1,TRBV5-1,few,ASSQGTSFVLDEQF
TRBJ2-7,TRBV29-1,.,SVAVPRGEQY